One sample yielded the 24 T cell receptor beta chains listed below, sequenced in a study of T cells in Graves' hyperthyroidism and ophthalmopathy. Using RNA transcripts as the source, TCR beta CDR3 regions were amplified. An initial round of RT-PCR targeting the TCR CDR3 relied on the HTBI primer set. TCRdb passed the multiplex PCR reads through MiXCR, listing each CDR3 protein once. The sample contains around 580,000 distinct CDR3 sequences, about 45% of which appear only once. The sequenced sample was peripheral blood or thyroid tissue (not recorded which). The receptors come from a woman aged 18-29 years with Graves' hyperthyroidism.

The chain recombines TRBV5-1 with TRBJ1-4; D is unclear. V lost 2 bases to trimming and J lost 7 bases, with 12 bases between them. This CDR3 region has 14 residues. Germline V gene sequence: CDR1 SGHRS, CDR2 YFSETQ. This chain's CDR3 is CASSFGQAGEKLFF. DNA for the CDR3: TGCGCCAGCAGCTTTGGGCAGGCGGGTGAAAAACTGTTTTTT. The whole variable domain, filled in from reference TRBV5-1 and TRBJ1-4, reads KAGVTQTPRYLIKTRGQQVTLSCSPISGHRSVSWYQQTPGQGLQFLFEYFSETQRNKGNFPGRFSGRQFSNSRSEMNVSTLELGDSALYLCASSFGQAGEKLFFGSGTQLSVL.

This clonotype was found many times. This chain uses TRBV7-9 with TRBJ1-6; 10 bases agree with TRBD1. J was trimmed by 9 bases and V by 5 bases; bases with no gene match: 7. The CDR3 sequence is 15 residues long. Looked up from germline, CDR1 is SEHNR and CDR2 is FQNEAQ (reference sequence). The CDR3, as DNA: TGTGCCAGCAGCGCGGGGAGGGACAGGGGTTCACCCCTCCACTTT. Translation: CASSAGRDRGSPLHF.

The sample holds a few counts of this clonotype. The J gene is TRBJ2-3, the V gene TRBV20-1; no clear D gene. This CDR3 is 14 amino acids long. Per germline, CDR1 DFQATT and CDR2 SNEGSKA (reference sequence). V dropped 3 bases and J dropped 0 bases, with 10 bases sitting between them. The CDR3 DNA follows: TGCAGTGCTAGTTCACGTTCTAGCACAGATACGCAGTATTTT. Its protein is CSASSRSSTDTQYF.

The genes are TRBV7-9 and TRBJ1-2, with D unresolved. CDR1 SEHNR and CDR2 FQNEAQ come from the germline V gene (reference sequence). With 5 bases removed from V and 4 bases from J, the gap between germline ends came to 11 bases. The CDR3 is 13 residues long. The DNA for the CDR3 is TGTGCCAGCAGCAAGAGGAGCCTCTATGGCTACACCTTC. The encoded protein is CASSKRSLYGYTF.

This clonotype occurred many times. CDR3 sequence reads: CASSHPIRKGEKKLFF. The CDR3 nucleotides are TGTGCCAGCAGCCATCCTATAAGAAAAGGAGAGAAGAAACTGTTTTTT. This sequence joins TRBV7-9 and TRBJ1-4, with D uncertain. This CDR3 spans 16 amino acids. V was cut by 5 bases and J by 11 bases, with 24 bases left in between. CDR1 is SEHNR and CDR2 is FQNEAQ in the germline V gene (reference sequence).

This clonotype showed up just once. A junction boundary mismatches the germline segment, possibly from a read error. The chain employs TRBV10-3 and TRBJ2-1, with TRBD2 matching over 8 bases. CDR3 length equals 15 residues. Germline assignment: CDR1 ENHRY and CDR2 SYGVKD. The CDR3 region is CASSYVTSGNNEQFF. CDR3 nucleotides: TGTGCCAGCAGTTACGTTACTAGCGGAAACAATGAGCAGTTCTTC.

The J gene is TRBJ2-3, the V gene TRBV9; TRBD2 matches 13 bases. CDR1 and CDR2 (germline): SGDLS, YYNGEE. Trimming at V came to 6 bases and at J to 3 bases, leaving 7 bases not matched to a gene. The CDR3 contains 16 residues. As DNA, the CDR3 is TGTGCCAGCAACACAGGACTAGCGGGAGTAACAGATACGCAGTATTTT. Encoded protein: CASNTGLAGVTDTQYF.

This clonotype turned up a few times. This rearrangement joins TRBV5-1 to TRBJ2-2; 13 nucleotides align to TRBD2. V trimming: 2 bases; J trimming: 4 bases; junction bases outside the gene matches: 14. This CDR3 is 20 amino acids long. CDR1 and CDR2 (germline): SGHRS, YFSETQ. The CDR3 reads CASSLDISGTSGTGTGELFF. CDR3 sequence (DNA): TGCGCCAGCAGCTTAGATATCTCCGGGACTAGCGGGACGGGCACCGGGGAGCTGTTTTTT.

This clonotype was counted only a few times. The chain links TRBV5-1 to TRBJ2-7, with D perhaps TRBD1 or TRBD2 (5 bases each). Trimming took off 0 bases at V and 7 bases at J, with 23 bases between the two ends. CDR3 size: 17 residues. CDR1 SGHRS and CDR2 YFSETQ come from the germline V gene. The CDR3 DNA is TGCGCCAGCAGCTTGGGGGGAGACAGTTTACTTACGAAGGAGCAGTACTTC. Translating it yields CASSLGGDSLLTKEQYF.

This sequence joins TRBV14 and TRBJ1-2; D ambiguous. CDR3 length: 12 residues. Germline loops: CDR1 SGHDN, CDR2 FVKESK. Trimming took off 4 bases at V and 8 bases at J, with 11 bases between the two ends. The chain's CDR3 is CASSRAREGYTF. As DNA, the CDR3 is TGTGCCAGCAGCCGCGCGAGGGAGGGCTACACCTTC.

The chain uses TRBV7-8 and TRBJ2-5; D not resolved. V was shortened by 5 bases and J by 11 bases, with 24 bases between the two germline ends. CDR1 is SGHVS, CDR2 FQNEAQ, per germline. CDR3 length equals 15 residues. The DNA of the CDR3 is TGTGCCAGCAGCCAAGACTGGGCATCGAGAGATACGCAGTACTTC. This translates into CASSQDWASRDTQYF.

In the case of this clonotype: Being one base from a much bigger clone, this may be a read error. The rearrangement joins TRBV27 to TRBJ2-6; 7 bases match TRBD1. The trim removed 7 bases at V and 4 bases at J, leaving 7 bases unmatched. The V gene's germline CDR1 is MNHEY and CDR2 SMNVEV (reference sequence). The CDR3 covers 15 residues. The CDR3 region has the DNA TGTGCCAGCACAGGGGGATTTTCGGGGGCCAACGTCCTGACTTTC. It is translated as CASTGGFSGANVLTF.

The chain has TRBV30 and TRBJ1-2; tentatively, D is TRBD1 (6 bases). Germline V gene sequence: CDR1 GTSNPN, CDR2 SVGIG (reference sequence). The CDR3 is 13 residues long. The V and J ends lost 2 bases and 6 bases respectively, with 13 bases between them. CDR3 region: CAWSTGNLDGYTF. The DNA for the CDR3 is TGTGCCTGGAGTACAGGGAATCTGGATGGCTACACCTTC.

This clonotype turned up a few times. This rearrangement joins TRBV2 to TRBJ2-2; the match to TRBD1 covers 10 bases. This CDR3 is 17 amino acids long. Germline V gives CDR1 SNHLY, CDR2 FYNNEI. J lost 4 bases, V lost 8 bases, and 13 bases had no gene match. The CDR3 bases are TGTGCCAGCCGGGGACAGGGGTATGCCCTTAGCACCGGGGAGCTGTTTTTT. Translation gives CASRGQGYALSTGELFF.

With regard to this clonotype: A junction boundary mismatches the germline segment, possibly from a read error. The chain links TRBV10-3 to TRBJ2-6, with TRBD1 matching over 12 bases. The CDR3 length is 14 residues. CDR1 is ENHRY and CDR2 is SYGVKD in the germline V gene. The CDR3 protein is CAISPGTGGRTEAF. Written as DNA, the CDR3 is TGTGCCATCAGTCCCGGGACAGGGGGCCGTACTGAAGCTTTC.

The DNA for the CDR3 is TGCAGCGTGACGGGTCTTTCCCCTTACGAGCAGTACTTC. Residues: CSVTGLSPYEQYF. The J gene is TRBJ2-7, the V gene TRBV29-1; D is unresolved. Trimming took 6 bases from V and 4 from J, leaving 16 bases between them. The CDR3 sequence is 13 residues long. From germline, CDR1 is SQVTM and CDR2 ANQGSEA.

The chain carries TRBV6-6 and TRBJ1-4; D possibly corresponds to TRBD1 (5 bases). The V gene lost 5 bases and the J gene lost 10 bases, with 23 bases spanning the gap. Germline-derived CDR1 and CDR2 are MNHNY and SVGAGI (reference sequence). The CDR3 extends over 16 amino acids. DNA for the CDR3: TGTGCCAGCAGTGGGGGGACTAGCGGGACGGCCTCAAAACTGTTTTTT. Amino acids: CASSGGTSGTASKLFF.

The table lists this clonotype with many counts. The rearrangement uses TRBV19 and TRBJ1-2; maybe TRBD1 (6 bases). CDR1 LNHDA and CDR2 SQIVND come from the germline V gene (reference sequence). V dropped 3 bases and J dropped 12 bases, with 17 bases sitting between them. The CDR3 totals 13 residues. This CDR3 reads CASSIGGQNEDTF. As DNA, the CDR3 is TGTGCCAGTAGTATTGGTGGACAGAACGAGGACACCTTC.

This clonotype was seen repeatedly, ten times or more. This chain connects TRBV5-6 to TRBJ1-1; tentative D call: TRBD1 (5 bases). CDR1 is SGHDT, CDR2 YYEEEE, per germline. Between the trimmed V and J ends, which lost 2 bases and 1 base, there was a span of 9 bases. The CDR3 length is 14 residues. This CDR3 reads CASSFGTANTEAFF. CDR3 nucleotide sequence: TGTGCCAGCAGCTTCGGGACGGCGAACACTGAAGCTTTCTTT.

A few counts support this clonotype. The chain carries TRBV10-1 and TRBJ2-2; TRBD1 agrees at 10 bases. The trim removed 6 bases at V and 4 bases at J, leaving 5 bases unmatched. This CDR3 spans 15 amino acids. Germline V gene sequence: CDR1 WNHNN, CDR2 SYGVQD (reference sequence). The CDR3 nucleotides read TGCGCCAGCAGATTCCGGGACAGGGGCACCGGGGAGCTGTTTTTT. Its protein is CASRFRDRGTGELFF.

The chain couples TRBV12-3 or TRBV12-4 to TRBJ2-7, with TRBD1 matching over 8 bases. Matching the DNA end better, TRBJ2-1 makes the J call doubtful. CDR3 length: 15 amino acids. Here the CDR3 reads CASSSFPGQDWGQFF. The CDR3 DNA reads TGTGCCAGCAGTTCGTTTCCGGGACAGGACTGGGGGCAGTTCTTC.

V is TRBV10-1 and J is TRBJ1-5, with 7 bases matching TRBD1. V gave up 6 bases and J gave up 4 bases; unmatched junction bases: 9. The CDR3 is 15 residues long. Germline CDR1 is WNHNN and CDR2 is SYGVQD (reference sequence). DNA for the CDR3: TGCGCCAGCAGAAACCGGGACAGAGAAAATCAGCCCCAGCATTTT. Translating it yields CASRNRDRENQPQHF.

The CDR3 region is CASSSKGSSYEQYF. CDR3 nucleotides: TGTGCCAGCAGTTCAAAAGGGAGCTCTTACGAGCAGTACTTC. The J gene is TRBJ2-7, the V gene TRBV27; perhaps TRBD2 as D (5 bases). Trimming left V 4 bases short and J 4 bases short, with 14 bases between. From germline, CDR1 is MNHEY and CDR2 SMNVEV (reference sequence). The CDR3 is 14 amino acids.

Of note for this clonotype: A much larger clone differs by one base, so this may be a read error. The V call is TRBV7-2, the J call TRBJ1-5; a possible D gene is TRBD1 (6 bases). Between the trimmed V and J ends, which lost 1 base and 3 bases, there was a span of 10 bases. The CDR3 runs 15 residues. Germline values: CDR1 SGHTA, CDR2 FQGNSA. Here the CDR3 reads CASSLVAGANQPQHF. The CDR3 nucleotides read TGTGCCAGCAGCTTAGTGGCAGGGGCCAATCAGCCCCAGCATTTT.